This TCR beta chain was recorded in a study of shared clonotypes between healthy human individuals (dated by TCRdb to the early 2020s). The study in broad terms: A few men and a couple of women, aged 18 to 49 years, made up the cohort. To estimate repertoire size and how much clonotypes are shared between individuals, the study performed deep sequencing of blood TCR repertoires from 4 to 6 healthy adults. Between about 0.8 and 8.9 billion PBMCs per donor were obtained by leukapheresis. Libraries were prepared and TCR repertoires were sequenced by different laboratories using diverse techniques, in order to increase sequencing depth and limit assay-specific biases. For each donor, three plates each were used for CD4 naive and CD4 memory, two plates were used for CD8 naive, and one plate was used for CD8 memory.

Using the deep immunoSEQ assay, multiplex PCR amplified TCR CDR3 regions from genomic DNA. For each cell subset, the extracted genomic DNA was distributed evenly across all wells of several immunoSEQ 96-well plates, and each plate served as one replicate. For sorted subsets, each replicate PCR was loaded with about 0.2 ug genomic DNA, equivalent to approximately 27,000 T cell genomes. The purified libraries were quantified using a Qubit 3.0 fluorometer, sized with a Bioanalyzer 2100, and then quantified again using the KAPA Library Quantification kit. Each immunoSEQ 96-well plate was sequenced on its own single-read 150-cycle Illumina NextSeq 550 flow cell. As for the authors' bioinformatics: Because the immunoSEQ output included only junctional sequences and no quality scores, the filtering could not be the same as the filtering used for full-length reads. To assign V/J genes and CDR3, sequences were annotated using PyIR, a Python wrapper for IgBLAST v1.9, with IMGT germline references. Reads with weak V/J assignments (E-value above 1e-6), missing CDR3, stop codons, out-of-frame junctions, or ambiguous translated residues were removed. V3J clonotypes were defined as sequences sharing an identical inferred V gene, J gene, and CDR3 amino acid sequence. The percentage overlap between two repertoires was calculated by dividing the number of shared unique clonotypes by the size of the smaller repertoire. Repertoire richness was assessed with RTK rarefaction, the Chao1 estimator, and Recon v2.1 estimates of unobserved clonotypes. Generation probabilities were computed with OLGA for all TCRbeta clonotypes obtained by the gDNA method from a handful of donors. TCRdb stores this immuneACCESS table with in-frame sequences only. Part of the clones is absent; in the studies checked, under half of the shortfall reflects unresolved V genes, and no reason is known for the rest. V, J and clone size reflect that table, while D and trimming were determined from the DNA. This sample has about 92,000 clones in its table, and about 70% of those were observed once. The top ten hold approximately 55% of the sample.

The donors were healthy, HIV-negative adults who had no recently reported acute infections or vaccinations. Only Caucasian adults living in Nashville, Tennessee, USA were represented among the donors. CD8 memory samples combined magnetically selected CD45RO+ cells with CCR7-negative CD45RA+ effector memory (TemRA) cells. Blood was collected by leukapheresis, and PBMCs were isolated by Ficoll-Histopaque density gradient centrifugation and then cryopreserved in liquid nitrogen vapor phase. Analytical flow cytometry was used to check the purity and quantity of each magnetically sorted T cell population. Each sorted fraction had its genomic DNA isolated and then quantified by UV absorbance on a Nanodrop 2000c. The V end loses 1 base and the J end loses 9 bases, and a stretch of 13 bases separates them. CDR1 and CDR2 were assigned from the germline V gene as SGHVT and SQSDAQ. The CDR3 starts with the cysteine, ends with the phenylalanine, and has 13 residues. Of the read, only the CDR3 DNA is kept; its 39 bases are in frame from base 1.

Remarks on this clone: This clone's antigen is unknown. No clone much larger than this one lies a single base away; base qualities are absent.

Here is what the overall study found, with its caveats: Compared with non-shared clonotypes, clonotypes shared by all four sorted-subset donors had higher generation probabilities. Because the study included a small number of donors, the genetic and exposure-history diversity represented was limited. Rarefaction of sorted-subset datasets indicated incomplete sequencing despite the large sequencing depth. When several donors were compared, the shared fraction of clonotypes was around 5% for naive CD4, 3% to 4% for naive CD8, 2% to 2.5% for memory CD4, and 0.35% to 0.4% for memory CD8. Pairwise subsampling led to the expectation that sequencing depth would affect the degree of clonotype sharing among donors. Sampling was restricted to blood, and TCR repertoires in tissues likely differ from the TCR repertoires found in blood. Naive subsets generally had larger estimated clonotype richness than memory subsets did.

This clonotype was sampled from a man aged 30 to 39 in good health. The sequencing input was memory CD8+ T cells sorted from blood. The cell subset or site label corresponds to: CD45RO+ cells pooled with CCR7-negative TemRA cells. The rearranged segments are TRBV7-4 and TRBJ2-7, and the D gene may be TRBD1, 6 bases matching. For the CDR3, the sequence is CASSLEAGVRQYF. The nucleotide sequence reads as follows: TGTGCCAGCAGCTTAGAGGCAGGGGTTCGGCAGTACTTC. With all but the CDR3 taken from the reference TRBV7-4 and TRBJ2-7 genes, the full variable domain is: GAGVSQSPRYKVAKRGRDVALRCDSISGHVTLYWYRQTLGQGSEVLTYSQSDAQRDKSGRPSGRFSAERPERSVSTLKIQRTEQGDSAVYLCASSLEAGVRQYFGPGTRLTVT.